This passage covers 25 T cell receptor beta chains from one sample sequenced in a study of blood T cell repertoires in COVID-19 (dated by TCRdb to the early 2020s). Receptor amplification or capture employed the immunoSEQ multiplex PCR assay. Sourced from immuneACCESS, this table was stored by TCRdb with only in-frame sequences that have V and J called. A share of the clones is absent; for the studies checked, an unresolved V gene accounts for under half, and the remainder has no known explanation. For this sample the table gives some 200,000 clones, of which 87% were detected only once. 3.5% to 4.5% of the sample goes to the ten largest clones. The sequenced sample consisted of peripheral blood. The receptors shown here come from a man aged 18-30 years with active or convalescent COVID-19.

This chain joins TRBV28 and TRBJ2-1; 7 bases are a match to TRBD1. The germline V gene encodes CDR1 MDHEN and CDR2 SYDVKM. The CDR3 has 14 amino acids. The trim removed 10 bases at V and 1 base at J, leaving 7 bases unmatched. The CDR3 sequence: CATTRQGSYNEQFF. In DNA, the CDR3 is TGTGCCACCACAAGACAGGGTTCCTACAATGAGCAGTTCTTC.

The V and J genes are TRBV7-3 and TRBJ2-1; D remains ambiguous. V lost 5 bases and J 8 bases, leaving 19 bases between the germline ends. CDR3 size: 15 residues. Germline loops: CDR1 SGHTA, CDR2 FQGTGA. Written as DNA, the CDR3 is TGTGCCAGCAGCCCTTCTCGTTCGCGAGCTCATGAGCAGTTCTTC. This encodes CASSPSRSRAHEQFF.

This chain joins TRBV24-1 and TRBJ1-3; tentative D call: TRBD1 (6 bases). The length of the CDR3 is 15 residues. Germline V lookup: CDR1 KGHDR, CDR2 SFDVKD. With 7 bases removed from V and 0 bases from J, the gap between germline ends came to 12 bases. CDR3: CATSDRRSSGNTIYF. DNA for the CDR3: TGTGCCACCAGCGACAGGCGAAGCTCTGGAAACACCATATATTTT.

The V gene is TRBV6-6, the J gene TRBJ2-5, with D uncertain. The germline V gene encodes CDR1 MNHNY and CDR2 SVGAGI (reference sequence). Trimming took off 9 bases at V and 5 bases at J, with 10 bases between the two ends. This CDR3 is 11 amino acids long. The CDR3 nucleotides are TGTGCCAGTATTGTCGGGGAGACCCAGTACTTC. Translating gives CASIVGETQYF.

The genes are TRBV2 and TRBJ1-1; D possibly corresponds to TRBD1 (6 bases). CDR3 length: 15 amino acids. Trimming removed 2 bases from V and 11 bases from J, with 21 bases in between. Looked up from germline, CDR1 is SNHLY and CDR2 is FYNNEI. In DNA, the CDR3 is TGTGCCAGCAGTGAACAGGCCGACAGGCTCCTACGCGCTTTCTTT. This translates into CASSEQADRLLRAFF.

The chain employs TRBV2 and TRBJ2-3; D may be TRBD2 (6 bases). The germline V and J ends were trimmed by 2 bases and 8 bases, with 8 bases remaining between them. Germline V lookup: CDR1 SNHLY, CDR2 FYNNEI. The length of the CDR3 is 12 residues. CDR3 loop: CASSERRGTQYF. CDR3 DNA: TGTGCCAGCAGTGAAAGGAGGGGTACGCAGTATTTT.

This clone occurred once. This chain uses TRBV7-3 with TRBJ2-1, with 7 bases fitting TRBD2. This CDR3 comprises 14 residues. From germline, CDR1 is SGHTA and CDR2 FQGTGA. V shed 5 bases and J 4 bases; nucleotides not matched to a gene: 5. CDR3 coding DNA: TGTGCCAGCAGCCCCGCCGGGGGGTACAATGAGCAGTTCTTC. Protein sequence: CASSPAGGYNEQFF.

This chain links TRBV18 with TRBJ1-5; D is possibly TRBD1 (5 bases). There are 15 residues in the CDR3. Deletions cut 2 bases from V and 0 bases from J, with 8 bases between. The germline gives CDR1 KGHSH, CDR2 LQKENI. This CDR3 is CASSPSGNSNQPQHF. For the CDR3, the DNA is TGTGCCAGCTCACCATCAGGGAATAGCAATCAGCCCCAGCATTTT. Based on the CDR3 plus reference TRBV18 and TRBJ1-5, the full variable domain is NAGVMQNPRHLVRRRGQEARLRCSPMKGHSHVYWYRQLPEEGLKFMVYLQKENIIDESGMPKERFSAEFPKEGPSILRIQQVVRGDSAAYFCASSPSGNSNQPQHFGDGTRLSIL.

The chain combines TRBV11-3 with TRBJ1-1, with D possibly being TRBD1 (5 bases). Germline V gives CDR1 SGHNT, CDR2 YENEEA. CDR3 size: 14 residues. With 3 bases removed from V and 0 bases from J, the gap between germline ends came to 8 bases. The CDR3 coding sequence is TGTGCCAGCAGCTTGGAGGGGATGAACACTGAAGCTTTCTTT. It specifies CASSLEGMNTEAFF.

V and J are TRBV14 and TRBJ1-1, with unresolved D. The CDR3 loop spans 16 amino acids. Trimming stripped 1 base from V and 0 bases from J, with 12 bases between. CDR1 and CDR2 from the germline V gene are SGHDN and FVKESK. CDR3 coding DNA: TGTGCCAGCAGCCAAGCAGGAGGTATGATGAACACTGAAGCTTTCTTT. Translation gives CASSQAGGMMNTEAFF.

The chain uses TRBV14 and TRBJ2-5; 7 nucleotides agree with TRBD2. The V and J ends lost 3 bases and 1 base, in that order; junction bases with no gene match: 8. The CDR3 length is 16 residues. Germline CDR1 is SGHDN and CDR2 is FVKESK. The CDR3 DNA reads TGTGCCAGCAGCCACGCTAGCGGCGGGGGCCAAGAGACCCAGTACTTC. Residues: CASSHASGGGQETQYF.

This chain uses TRBV28 with TRBJ2-2; D may be TRBD2 (5 bases). CDR3 size: 15 residues. Germline V CDR1 and CDR2: MDHEN, SYDVKM. Between the trimmed V and J ends, which lost 5 bases and 6 bases, there was a span of 16 bases. CDR3 in amino acids: CASSTPDSDAGELFF. The CDR3 DNA sequence: TGTGCCAGCAGTACCCCGGACTCAGACGCCGGGGAGCTGTTTTTT.

The gene calls are TRBV30 and TRBJ1-1; D gene uncertain. Germline V gene lookup returns CDR1 GTSNPN and CDR2 SVGIG (reference sequence). Trimming took 0 bases from V and 1 from J, leaving 6 bases between them. This CDR3 has 13 residues. The CDR3 DNA reads TGTGCCTGGAGTGTATCGTGGAACACTGAAGCTTTCTTT. This gives the protein CAWSVSWNTEAFF.

The chain has TRBV3-1 (or the pseudogene TRBV3-2) and TRBJ1-5; D is perhaps TRBD1 (6 bases). CDR1 LGHDT and CDR2 YNNKEL come from the germline V gene (reference sequence). Trimming stripped 0 bases from V and 6 bases from J, with 15 bases between. The CDR3 consists of 16 residues. DNA for the CDR3: TGTGCCAGCAGCCAAGATCATCCAGGGGAGCGTCAGCCCCAGCATTTT. This encodes CASSQDHPGERQPQHF.

DNA for the CDR3: TGCAGCGTTGAAGATCAGGTGGTGGGCTATGGCTACACCTTC. Its translation: CSVEDQVVGYGYTF. V and J are TRBV29-1 and TRBJ1-2; D gene ambiguous. The CDR3 loop spans 14 amino acids. The germline gives CDR1 SQVTM, CDR2 ANQGSEA. V dropped 0 bases and J dropped 4 bases, with 12 bases sitting between them.

This chain uses TRBV12-3 or TRBV12-4 with TRBJ1-1; D is perhaps TRBD1 (5 bases). V lost 7 bases and J lost 1, with 10 bases in between. This CDR3 region has 13 residues. The CDR3 region has the DNA TGTGCCAGCACCTTCCAGGGGAACACTGAAGCTTTCTTT. It is translated as CASTFQGNTEAFF.

This chain links TRBV13 with TRBJ2-7, with D perhaps TRBD2 (7 bases). The CDR3 is 15 residues long. Trimming removed 4 bases at V and 3 bases at J, with 16 bases between. Germline CDR1 reads PRHDT; CDR2 reads FYEKMQ (reference sequence). The CDR3 reads CASSSGGGVNYEQYV. The CDR3 DNA sequence: TGTGCCAGCAGCTCAGGAGGGGGGGTGAACTACGAGCAGTACGTC.

The genes are TRBV5-4 and TRBJ1-2, with 8 bases that match TRBD1. The ends lost 2 bases at V and 2 bases at J; junction bases unmatched: 2. The CDR3 consists of 14 residues. Germline V gene data show CDR1 as SGHNT and CDR2 as YYREEE (reference sequence). Here the CDR3 DNA reads TGTGCCAGCAGCTTCTGGACAGGGAACTATGGCTACACCTTC. It yields the protein CASSFWTGNYGYTF.

The rearrangement links TRBV6-5 to TRBJ2-5; 9 positions match TRBD2. The CDR3 is 14 amino acids. The germline V gene encodes CDR1 MNHEY and CDR2 SVGAGI. With V trimmed by 4 bases and J by 5 bases, 5 bases remained unmatched. The CDR3: CASSWLAGRETQYF. CDR3 bases: TGTGCCAGCAGTTGGCTAGCGGGGCGGGAGACCCAGTACTTC.

This clone has more than one count but fewer than ten. This chain uses TRBV27 with TRBJ2-3; a possible D gene is TRBD2 (6 bases). The V gene's germline CDR1 is MNHEY and CDR2 SMNVEV (reference sequence). Trimming removed 7 bases at V and 0 bases at J, with 14 bases between. The CDR3 totals 15 residues. CDR3 protein: CASNTWRDSTDTQYF. CDR3 coding DNA: TGTGCCAGCAATACGTGGAGGGACAGCACAGATACGCAGTATTTT.

The DNA for the CDR3 is TGTGCCAGCAGTTTGAGCGTAATCGCTGAAGCTTTCTTT. Protein sequence: CASSLSVIAEAFF. This chain links TRBV28 with TRBJ1-1; D gene uncertain. V was shortened by 3 bases and J by 6 bases, with 11 bases between the two germline ends. The CDR3 runs to 13 residues. CDR1 is MDHEN, CDR2 SYDVKM, per germline.

This clone is a singleton in its sample. CDR3 nucleotides: TGTGCCAGCAGCTTAGCACGACTAGCGGGAGACGGTGAGCAGTTCTTC. Translating it yields CASSLARLAGDGEQFF. V usage is TRBV13 and J usage is TRBJ2-1, with 12 bases that match TRBD2. V trimming: 1 base; J trimming: 9 bases; junction bases outside the gene matches: 7. Per germline, CDR1 PRHDT and CDR2 FYEKMQ (reference sequence). The CDR3 covers 16 residues.

The rearrangement uses TRBV4-1 and TRBJ1-4; TRBD1 is a possible D gene (5 bases). V lost 1 base, J lost 7 bases, and 19 bases lay in between. The CDR3 is 17 amino acids. CDR1 is MGHRA, CDR2 YSYEKL, per germline. DNA of the CDR3: TGCGCCAGCAGCCAAGCTTCGACCAGGGTTAAGGTTGAAAAACTGTTTTTT. It is translated as CASSQASTRVKVEKLFF.

This chain joins TRBV5-1 and TRBJ2-5; 7 bases align to TRBD1. The CDR3 length is 14 residues. Germline V lookup: CDR1 SGHRS, CDR2 YFSETQ. V lost 4 bases to trimming and J lost 5 bases; unmatched junction nucleotides: 8. DNA for the CDR3: TGCGCCAGCAGCCCACCGACAGGGATGGAGACCCAGTACTTC. It codes for CASSPPTGMETQYF.

This chain connects TRBV5-1 to TRBJ2-3, with D maybe TRBD2 (6 bases). The germline V and J ends were trimmed by 7 bases and 4 bases, with 13 bases remaining between them. Germline loops: CDR1 SGHRS, CDR2 YFSETQ. CDR3 length equals 13 residues. The CDR3: CASRWRVPDTQYF. Here the CDR3 DNA reads TGCGCCAGCCGCTGGAGGGTCCCAGATACGCAGTATTTT. Drawing the rest from reference TRBV5-1 and TRBJ2-3, the complete variable domain is KAGVTQTPRYLIKTRGQQVTLSCSPISGHRSVSWYQQTPGQGLQFLFEYFSETQRNKGNFPGRFSGRQFSNSRSEMNVSTLELGDSALYLCASRWRVPDTQYFGPGTRLTVL.